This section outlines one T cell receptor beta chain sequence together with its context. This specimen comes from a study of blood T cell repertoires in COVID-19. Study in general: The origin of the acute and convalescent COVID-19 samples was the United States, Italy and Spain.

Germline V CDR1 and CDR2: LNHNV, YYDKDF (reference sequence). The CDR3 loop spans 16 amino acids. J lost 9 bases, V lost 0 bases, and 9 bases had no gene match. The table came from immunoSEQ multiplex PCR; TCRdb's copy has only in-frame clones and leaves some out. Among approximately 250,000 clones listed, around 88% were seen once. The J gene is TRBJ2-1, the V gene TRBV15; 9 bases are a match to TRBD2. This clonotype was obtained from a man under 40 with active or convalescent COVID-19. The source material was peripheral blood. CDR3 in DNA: TGTGCCACCAGCAGAGAAGGCGGCGGGGGGGCCTTTGAGCAGTTCTTC. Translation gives CATSREGGGGAFEQFF.